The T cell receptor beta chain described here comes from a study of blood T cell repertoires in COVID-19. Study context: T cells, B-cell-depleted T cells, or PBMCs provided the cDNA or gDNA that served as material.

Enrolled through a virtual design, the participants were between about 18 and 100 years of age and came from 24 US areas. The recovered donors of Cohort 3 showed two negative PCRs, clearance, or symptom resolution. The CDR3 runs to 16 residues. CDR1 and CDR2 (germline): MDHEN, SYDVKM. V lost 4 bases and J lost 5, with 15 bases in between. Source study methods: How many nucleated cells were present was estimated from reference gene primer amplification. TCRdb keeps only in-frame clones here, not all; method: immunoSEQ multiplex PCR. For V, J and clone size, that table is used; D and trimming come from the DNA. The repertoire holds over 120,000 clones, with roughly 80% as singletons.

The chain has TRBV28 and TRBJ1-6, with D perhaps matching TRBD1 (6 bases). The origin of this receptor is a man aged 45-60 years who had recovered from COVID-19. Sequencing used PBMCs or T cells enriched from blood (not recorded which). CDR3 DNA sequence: TGTGCCAGCAGTTCCATACAGGGATTAAATAATTCACCCCTCCACTTT. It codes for CASSSIQGLNNSPLHF.